A single sample is the source of the 9 T cell receptor beta chains below, sequenced in a study of radiation and T cells in renal cell carcinoma. The method was immunoSEQ multiplex PCR; TCRdb's version includes in-frame clones alone and lacks a portion of them. The sample lists around 15,000 clones, around 66% occurring once. Noted treatment: 15 Gy SBRT to primary tumor, nephrectomy 4 weeks later. The sequenced sample was tumor tissue, obtained from a patient whose treatment included radiotherapy and nephrectomy. The receptors were gathered from a woman between 70 and 85 years old with renal cell carcinoma.

This chain uses TRBV19 with TRBJ1-2, with D unresolved. Germline V CDR1 and CDR2: LNHDA, SQIVND (reference sequence). With 6 bases removed from V and 7 bases from J, the gap between germline ends came to 21 bases. The CDR3 has 15 amino acids. Written as DNA, the CDR3 is TGTGCCAGTAGACCCCGGGGAGGGTCTAATGGTGGCTACACCTTC. It is translated as CASRPRGGSNGGYTF.

This clone appeared a few times. This chain uses TRBV30 with TRBJ2-2, with D uncertain. The CDR3 is 15 amino acids. V lost 3 bases, J lost 4 bases, and 15 bases lay in between. Germline V gives CDR1 GTSNPN, CDR2 SVGIG (reference sequence). The CDR3 is CAWRLSRSLTGELFF. The CDR3 DNA sequence: TGTGCCTGGAGGCTAAGTCGATCGCTCACCGGGGAGCTGTTTTTT.

This chain connects TRBV2 to TRBJ1-5; D might be TRBD1 (5 bases). Germline V CDR1 and CDR2: SNHLY, FYNNEI. V was pared by 0 bases and J by 0 bases, with 12 bases between. The CDR3 spans 17 residues. The CDR3 DNA sequence: TGTGCCAGCAGTGAAGCGCTTGACAGAATTAGCAATCAGCCCCAGCATTTT. The encoded protein is CASSEALDRISNQPQHF.

The chain uses TRBV6-1 and TRBJ2-3; no clear D. Looked up from germline, CDR1 is MNHNS and CDR2 is SASEGT. The CDR3 covers 15 residues. Trimming pared 2 bases from V and 4 bases from J, leaving 13 bases between. Here the CDR3 reads CASSEWTLGADTQYF. DNA of the CDR3: TGTGCCAGCAGTGAATGGACGCTTGGGGCAGATACGCAGTATTTT.

This clone showed up just a few times. The chain uses TRBV2 and TRBJ1-6; D is ambiguous. From germline, CDR1 is SNHLY and CDR2 FYNNEI. This CDR3 contains 15 residues. Trimming removed 2 bases from V and 8 bases from J, with 13 bases in between. CDR3 residues: CASSELNSRDSPLHF. The CDR3, as DNA: TGTGCCAGCAGTGAACTCAACTCGAGGGATTCACCCCTCCACTTT.

This clone appeared a few times. The chain couples TRBV10-3 to TRBJ1-3; D not certain. CDR1 is ENHRY and CDR2 is SYGVKD in the germline V gene. The CDR3 consists of 14 residues. Trimming pared 3 bases from V and 4 bases from J, leaving 10 bases between. CDR3 nucleotide sequence: TGTGCCATCAGTGAAACAGAACTAGGAAACACCATATATTTT. This gives the protein CAISETELGNTIYF.

The J gene is TRBJ2-7, the V gene TRBV10-2; either TRBD1 or TRBD2 may supply D (5 bases each). The CDR3 is made up of 14 amino acids. Germline values: CDR1 WSHSY, CDR2 SAAADI. Trimming took 2 bases from V and 0 from J, leaving 8 bases between them. As DNA, the CDR3 is TGCGCCAGCAGTGAGCGGGACCACTCCTACGAGCAGTACTTC. This encodes CASSERDHSYEQYF.

By sample fraction, this clone is medium-sized. The rearrangement uses TRBV6-5 and TRBJ1-2; 8 positions agree with TRBD1. The germline CDR1 and CDR2 sequences are MNHEY and SVGAGI. The CDR3 totals 15 residues. Trimming took 2 bases from V and 5 from J; bases not matched to a gene: 7. The chain's CDR3 is CASSYNRQGPYGYTF. CDR3 DNA: TGTGCCAGCAGTTACAATCGACAGGGGCCATATGGCTACACCTTC.

The V and J genes are TRBV13 and TRBJ2-7; perhaps D is TRBD1 or TRBD2 (5 bases each). CDR3 length: 15 amino acids. V was trimmed by 4 bases and J by 4 bases, leaving 17 bases between them. CDR1 and CDR2 from the germline V gene are PRHDT and FYEKMQ (reference sequence). The CDR3 here is CASSSSRDGSYEQYF. The CDR3 nucleotides read TGTGCCAGCAGCTCCTCTCGGGACGGGTCATACGAGCAGTACTTC.